This passage covers 14 T cell receptor beta chains from one sample sequenced in a study of glioma-infiltrating T cells. Using RNA template, CDR3s of TCR alpha and beta were amplified with iRepertoire arm-PCR. A single record per CDR3 protein comes from TCRdb applying MiXCR to the multiplex PCR reads. Of approximately 120,000 distinct CDR3 sequences in the sample, roughly 25% are singletons; the top ten hold approximately 16%. Sequencing was done on a sample of glioma tissue, nonneoplastic brain tissue, or PBMCs (not recorded which). Receptors were obtained from a human donor with low-grade glioma or glioblastoma, undergoing nonglioma brain surgery, or in good health (not recorded which).

This clonotype was counted ten times or more. The rearrangement links TRBV12-3 or TRBV12-4 to TRBJ2-1; 8 nucleotides agree with TRBD2. CDR3 length: 15 amino acids. V was clipped by 4 bases and J by 1 base; unmatched bases: 3. CDR3 region: CASSSSGSSYNEQFF. As DNA, the CDR3 is TGTGCCAGCAGTTCCAGCGGGAGTTCCTACAATGAGCAGTTCTTC.

The sample holds many counts of this clonotype. This CDR3 reads CASSLAFLDSPLHF. CDR3 sequence (DNA): TGTGCCAGCAGCTTAGCCTTCCTCGATTCACCCCTCCACTTT. The chain joins TRBV7-9 to TRBJ1-6; D is unresolved. This CDR3 contains 14 residues. Germline V gives CDR1 SEHNR, CDR2 FQNEAQ (reference sequence). V lost 0 bases to trimming and J lost 8 bases, with 8 bases between them.

This clonotype was seen many times. This CDR3 reads CATSRDRSGRAEQFF. CDR3 DNA: TGTGCCACCAGCAGAGATAGGAGCGGGAGGGCTGAGCAGTTCTTC. The chain combines TRBV15 with TRBJ2-1; 10 nucleotides align to TRBD2. The V and J ends lost 0 bases and 9 bases, in that order; junction bases with no gene match: 5. Germline-derived CDR1 and CDR2 are LNHNV and YYDKDF (reference sequence). The CDR3 runs 15 residues.

The sample holds a few counts of this clonotype. The rearrangement uses TRBV14 and TRBJ2-5; the match to TRBD1 covers 9 bases. V dropped 3 bases and J dropped 1; count of bases not matched to a gene: 3. The CDR3 totals 15 residues. Germline V gives CDR1 SGHDN, CDR2 FVKESK. The CDR3 here is CASSHPQGAQETQYF. The CDR3 DNA follows: TGTGCCAGCAGCCATCCACAGGGGGCCCAAGAGACCCAGTACTTC.

This clonotype was seen a single time. Just one base apart from a much larger clone, this may be a read error. The chain joins TRBV3-1 to TRBJ2-1; D might be TRBD2 (5 bases). The germline V gene encodes CDR1 LGHDT and CDR2 YNNKEL (reference sequence). Trimming took off 0 bases at V and 13 bases at J, with 16 bases between the two ends. The CDR3 runs 14 residues. CDR3 amino acids: CASSQDPSPVDQFF. For the CDR3, the DNA is TGTGCCAGCAGCCAAGATCCTAGCCCCGTTGATCAGTTCTTC.

This clonotype was detected ten times or more. This rearrangement joins TRBV20-1 to TRBJ1-6, with D tentatively TRBD1 (5 bases). The CDR3 runs 13 residues. Germline V gene data show CDR1 as DFQATT and CDR2 as SNEGSKA (reference sequence). Trimming cost V 3 bases and J 6 bases, with 9 bases left between them. The CDR3: CSASGDGNSPLHF. CDR3 DNA sequence: TGCAGTGCTAGCGGGGACGGTAATTCACCCCTCCACTTT.

Worth noting for this clonotype: A read error is likely, as this CDR3 ends without the conserved phenylalanine or tryptophan. The chain carries TRBV6-1 and TRBJ1-1; 10 nucleotides agree with TRBD1. In germline, CDR1 is MNHNS, CDR2 SASEGT. The junction had 14 bases not matched to a gene; V was cut back by 8 bases and J by 5 bases. The CDR3 is 16 amino acids. In nucleotides, the CDR3 is TGTGCCAGCGGGAACCAGGGGACAGGGGATGGAACTGAAGCTTTCCTT. Translated: CASGNQGTGDGTEAFL.

In this sample, this clonotype turned up a few times. This chain connects TRBV9 to TRBJ1-2; 7 bases are a match to TRBD1. Germline V lookup: CDR1 SGDLS, CDR2 YYNGEE. With V trimmed by 4 bases and J by 4 bases, 7 bases remained unmatched. The CDR3 is 14 residues long. The CDR3: CASSQGQSFYGYTF. CDR3 DNA: TGTGCCAGCAGCCAGGGACAGTCCTTCTATGGCTACACCTTC.

On this clonotype: An end of the junction differs from the germline gene, which may be a read error. The chain employs TRBV28 and TRBJ1-2; D possibly corresponds to TRBD1 (5 bases). CDR1 and CDR2 (germline): MDHEN, SYDVKM. The CDR3 extends over 17 amino acids. The CDR3 sequence: CASSTARQNLSDYGYTF. The CDR3 DNA reads TGTGCTAGCAGTACCGCCAGACAGAACCTGTCTGACTATGGCTACACCTTC.

The gene calls are TRBV20-1 and TRBJ2-3; the D call may be TRBD1 or TRBD2 (6 bases each). The germline gives CDR1 DFQATT, CDR2 SNEGSKA (reference sequence). This CDR3 comprises 16 residues. V dropped 6 bases and J dropped 4 bases, with 23 bases sitting between them. CDR3 loop: CSASSRGGQVSDTQYF. DNA of the CDR3: TGCAGTGCCAGCAGCCGAGGGGGGCAGGTTTCAGATACGCAGTATTTT.

This clonotype has a count of ten or more. The chain couples TRBV4-2 to TRBJ2-3; tentatively, D is TRBD2 (5 bases). The CDR3 has 15 residues. Germline CDR1 is LGHNA and CDR2 is YNFKEQ. V was shortened by 4 bases and J by 2 bases, with 13 bases between the two germline ends. CDR3 sequence: CASSPLDSDTDTQYF. Written as DNA, the CDR3 is TGTGCCAGCAGCCCGCTCGATAGCGACACAGATACGCAGTATTTT.

This clonotype occurred many times. The chain employs TRBV20-1 and TRBJ1-4; 9 bases are a match to TRBD1. Unmatched junction bases numbered 10, after V lost 3 bases and J lost 8 bases. The CDR3 covers 15 residues. Germline V CDR1 and CDR2: DFQATT, SNEGSKA (reference sequence). CDR3 nucleotide sequence: TGCAGTGCTAGTTCGTTCGGGACAGGGCGCGAAAAACTGTTTTTT. As protein: CSASSFGTGREKLFF.

The chain carries TRBV7-3 and TRBJ2-5, with a weak D call TRBD2 (6 bases). CDR1 and CDR2 (germline): SGHTA, FQGTGA. This CDR3 has 14 residues. V was shortened by 5 bases and J by 5 bases, with 15 bases between the two germline ends. CDR3 DNA sequence: TGTGCCAGCAGCCTTCCCAGCCGGGGGGAGACCCAGTACTTC. It yields the protein CASSLPSRGETQYF.

To note about this clonotype: This may stem from a read error, because a much larger clone lies one nucleotide away. This chain uses TRBV6-1 with TRBJ2-3; TRBD2 matches 12 bases. This CDR3 comprises 15 residues. From germline, CDR1 is MNHNS and CDR2 SASEGT. In DNA form, the CDR3 reads TGTACCAGCAGTTCTAGCGGGAGGGTCCCAGATACGCAGTATTTT. Protein product: CTSSSSGRVPDTQYF.